This T cell receptor beta chain was captured in a study of regulatory T cells in long-lasting Graves disease. Findings and caveats of the study: Not thyroid tissue but only peripheral blood was studied.

As for time point: newly diagnosed GD, antithyroid drugs for less than 3 months. Scientists built the TCR library using RNA that was extracted from PBMCs. This clonotype occurred many times. Its antigen is undetermined. CDR3 regions were amplified by Arm-PCR using iRepertoire HTBI primers to build TCR beta libraries. TCRdb recomputed calls from the multiplex PCR reads with MiXCR, one row per CDR3 protein. The table records more than 300,000 distinct CDR3 sequences, about a sixth of them present only once. This sample also belongs to another study, concerning T cells in Graves' hyperthyroidism and ophthalmopathy.

This receptor was taken from a woman aged 18-29 years with Graves disease. This specimen consisted of peripheral blood mononuclear cells (PBMCs), obtained at new diagnosis, from a patient treated with antithyroid drugs.

CDR3 amino acids: CASSFDGQPNTEAFF. CDR3 sequence (DNA): TGCGCCAGCAGCTTTGACGGACAACCGAACACTGAAGCTTTCTTT. The genes are TRBV5-1 and TRBJ1-1; D may be TRBD1 (5 bases). This CDR3 is built from 15 residues. Trimming left V 2 bases short and J 1 base short, with 12 bases between. Germline CDR1 reads SGHRS; CDR2 reads YFSETQ.